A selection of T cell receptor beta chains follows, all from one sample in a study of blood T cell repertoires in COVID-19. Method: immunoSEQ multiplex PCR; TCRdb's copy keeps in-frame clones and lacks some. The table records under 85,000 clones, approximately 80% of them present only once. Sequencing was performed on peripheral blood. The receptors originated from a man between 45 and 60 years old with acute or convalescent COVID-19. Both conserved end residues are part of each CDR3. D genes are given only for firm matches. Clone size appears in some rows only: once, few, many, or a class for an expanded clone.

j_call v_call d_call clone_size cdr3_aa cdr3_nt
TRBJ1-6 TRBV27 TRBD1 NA CASSSGQGDNSPLHF TGTGCCAGCAGTTCCGGACAGGGCGATAATTCACCCCTCCACTTT
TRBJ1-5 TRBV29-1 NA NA CSVGGFGGQPQHF TGCAGCGTTGGGGGATTCGGAGGGCAGCCCCAGCATTTT
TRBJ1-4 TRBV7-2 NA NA CASSLRGQTNEKLFF TGTGCCAGCAGCTTAAGAGGGCAGACTAATGAAAAACTGTTTTTT
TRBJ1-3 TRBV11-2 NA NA CASSLEQGGGNTIYF TGTGCCAGCAGCTTAGAACAGGGTGGTGGAAACACCATATATTTT
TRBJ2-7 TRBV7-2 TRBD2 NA CASSSESGLYYEQYF TGTGCCAGCAGTAGTGAGTCGGGACTATACTACGAGCAGTACTTC
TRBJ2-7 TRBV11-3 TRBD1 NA CASSSKTGASSYEQYF TGTGCCAGCAGCTCCAAGACAGGGGCAAGCTCCTACGAGCAGTACTTC
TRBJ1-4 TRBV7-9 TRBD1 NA CASSQGTATNPFF TGTGCCAGCAGCCAGGGGACAGCAACTAACCCGTTTTTT
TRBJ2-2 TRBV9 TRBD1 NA CASSAQGARSTGELFF TGTGCCAGCAGCGCCCAGGGGGCGCGAAGTACCGGGGAGCTGTTTTTT
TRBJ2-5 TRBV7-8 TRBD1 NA CASSTGTGGLETQYF TGTGCCAGCAGCACCGGGACAGGGGGCTTGGAGACCCAGTACTTC
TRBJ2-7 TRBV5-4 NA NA CASSTGDGTYEQYF TGTGCCAGCAGCACGGGGGACGGAACCTACGAGCAGTACTTC
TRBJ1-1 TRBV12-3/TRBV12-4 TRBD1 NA CASRPPGGRAFF TGTGCCAGCAGGCCGCCAGGGGGACGCGCTTTCTTT
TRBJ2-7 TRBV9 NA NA CASSVGGYNEQYF TGTGCCAGCAGCGTAGGCGGTTACAACGAGCAGTACTTC
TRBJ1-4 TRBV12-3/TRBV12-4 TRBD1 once CASRGDRAQKLFF TGTGCCAGCAGGGGGGACAGGGCGCAAAAACTGTTTTTT
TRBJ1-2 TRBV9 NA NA CASSPRQVANYGYTF TGTGCCAGCAGCCCCCGACAGGTCGCTAACTATGGCTACACCTTC
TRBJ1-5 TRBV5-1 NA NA CASSLQGGANQPQHF TGCGCCAGCAGCTTACAAGGAGGAGCGAATCAGCCCCAGCATTTT
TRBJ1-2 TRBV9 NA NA CASSPSPQDYYGYTF TGTGCCAGCAGCCCCTCCCCGCAGGACTACTATGGCTACACCTTC
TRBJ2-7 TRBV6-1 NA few CASSGAGTAGRGEQYF TGTGCCAGCAGTGGAGCTGGGACAGCCGGTCGGGGGGAGCAGTACTTC
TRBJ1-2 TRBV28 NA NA CASSFPRDINGYTF TGTGCCAGCAGTTTCCCCCGGGACATTAATGGCTACACCTTC
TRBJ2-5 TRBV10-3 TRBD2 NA CAISPGTSGQETQYF TGTGCCATCAGTCCCGGGACTAGCGGCCAAGAGACCCAGTACTTC
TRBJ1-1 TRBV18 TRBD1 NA CASSPPEGAKTEAFF TGTGCCAGCTCACCACCGGAGGGGGCGAAAACTGAAGCTTTCTTT
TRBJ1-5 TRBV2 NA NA CASTLTPGSEQPQHF TGTGCCAGCACCCTCACTCCAGGGTCGGAGCAGCCCCAGCATTTT
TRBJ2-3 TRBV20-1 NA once CSASGPEVGDTQYF TGCAGTGCTAGTGGCCCGGAGGTTGGAGATACGCAGTATTTT
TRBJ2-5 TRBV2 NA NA CASSARVQETQYF TGTGCCAGCAGTGCCAGGGTCCAAGAGACCCAGTACTTC
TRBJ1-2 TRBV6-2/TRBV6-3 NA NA CASSHQLDSYGYTF TGTGCCAGCAGTCACCAACTCGACAGCTATGGCTACACCTTC
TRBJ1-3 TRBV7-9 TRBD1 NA CASSIDRGLSGNTIYF TGTGCCAGCAGCATAGACAGGGGGCTTTCTGGAAACACCATATATTTT
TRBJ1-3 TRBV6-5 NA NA CASCTGRPGNTIYF TGTGCCAGCTGCACAGGAAGACCTGGAAACACCATATATTTT
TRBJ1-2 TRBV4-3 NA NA CASSQEGSSANYGYTF TGCGCCAGCAGCCAAGAGGGGAGTTCAGCTAACTATGGCTACACCTTC
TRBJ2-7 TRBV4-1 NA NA CASSQVDSYTYEQYF TGCGCCAGCAGCCAAGTCGATTCGTACACCTACGAGCAGTACTTC
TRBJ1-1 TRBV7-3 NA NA CASSLQSGDTEAFF TGTGCCAGCAGCCTACAAAGCGGGGATACTGAAGCTTTCTTT
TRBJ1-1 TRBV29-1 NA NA CSVARGSSEAFF TGCAGCGTTGCCCGGGGATCGTCTGAAGCTTTCTTT
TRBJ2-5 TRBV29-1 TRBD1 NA CSVDSAQGVGETQYF TGCAGCGTTGATAGTGCACAGGGGGTCGGAGAGACCCAGTACTTC
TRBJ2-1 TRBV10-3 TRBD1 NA CAISEKGAEYNEQFF TGTGCCATCAGTGAGAAGGGGGCGGAATACAATGAGCAGTTCTTC
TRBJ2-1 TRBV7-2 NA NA CASSLAAGGLHAFF TGTGCCAGCAGCTTAGCGGCAGGAGGGCTTCACGCGTTCTTC
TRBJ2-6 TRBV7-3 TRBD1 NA CASSRDRSLGAGANVLTF TGTGCCAGCAGCCGGGACAGGTCGCTGGGGGCTGGGGCCAACGTCCTGACTTTC
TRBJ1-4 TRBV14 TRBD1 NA CASSHFSGTGIEKLFF TGTGCCAGCAGCCACTTTTCCGGGACAGGGATTGAAAAACTGTTTTTT
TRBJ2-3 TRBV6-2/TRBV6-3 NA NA CASSYPGGEKRSTQYF TGTGCCAGCAGTTACCCGGGGGGCGAAAAGAGGAGTACACAGTATTTT
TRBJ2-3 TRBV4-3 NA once CASSQETADTQYF TGCGCCAGCAGCCAGGAGACAGCAGATACGCAGTATTTT
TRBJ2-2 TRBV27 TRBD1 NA CASRRTGGTGELFF TGTGCCAGCAGGCGGACAGGGGGCACCGGGGAGCTGTTTTTT
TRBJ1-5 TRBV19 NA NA CASSMLSGVVGNQPQHF TGTGCCAGTAGTATGTTGTCAGGGGTCGTGGGCAATCAGCCCCAGCATTTT
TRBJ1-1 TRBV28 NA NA CASSLVLGANTEAFF TGTGCCAGCAGTTTGGTCCTGGGGGCAAACACTGAAGCTTTCTTT
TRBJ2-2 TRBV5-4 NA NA CASSLVKEVVGELFF TGTGCCAGCAGCTTGGTTAAGGAGGTCGTCGGGGAGCTGTTTTTT
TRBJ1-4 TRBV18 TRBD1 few CASSRTGTGGKLFF TGTGCCAGCTCCCGAACCGGGACAGGGGGGAAACTGTTTTTT
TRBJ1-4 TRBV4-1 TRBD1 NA CASSQLQGNNEKLFF TGCGCCAGCAGCCAACTACAGGGGAATAATGAAAAACTGTTTTTT
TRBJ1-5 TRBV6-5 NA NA CASSPGRNQPQHF TGTGCCAGCAGTCCCGGGAGGAATCAGCCCCAGCATTTT
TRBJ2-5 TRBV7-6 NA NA CASNMPGETQYF TGTGCCAGCAATATGCCGGGAGAGACCCAGTACTTC
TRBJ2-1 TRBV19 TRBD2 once CASTGTSGSSYNEQFF TGTGCCAGTACGGGGACTAGCGGCAGCTCCTACAATGAGCAGTTCTTC
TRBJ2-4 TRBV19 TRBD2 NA CASSPGTSGNIQYF TGTGCCAGTAGTCCGGGGACTAGCGGGAACATTCAGTACTTC
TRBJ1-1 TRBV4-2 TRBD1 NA CASSQAGQGAEAFF TGTGCCAGCAGCCAAGCGGGACAGGGTGCTGAAGCTTTCTTT
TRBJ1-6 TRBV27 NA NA CASSLSTGSGFLHF TGTGCCAGCAGTTTATCGACCGGTTCAGGTTTTCTCCACTTT